Sequencing of this T cell receptor (beta chain) was carried out in a study of CD8+ T cells in alopecia areata. Whole-study findings and limits: Many expanded lesional clones persisted in scalp and blood during tofacitinib treatment. Greater clonality was observed in lesional scalp samples, especially alopecia totalis/universalis, versus normal scalp.

Trimming took 4 bases from V and 4 from J, leaving 16 bases between them. CDR3 length: 15 amino acids. The germline CDR1 and CDR2 sequences are PRHDT and FYEKMQ (reference sequence). The sequencing template was cDNA reverse transcribed from extracted RNA. TCRdb's copy holds only in-frame clones and misses some; the assay was immunoSEQ multiplex PCR. Among roughly 180,000 clones listed, approximately 49% were seen once. Concerning this clone itself: Its antigen remains unidentified.

Specified treatment: oral pan-JAK inhibitor, 5-10 mg twice daily. Sequenced here: CD8+ T cells sorted from blood, sampled around week 54, from a patient treated with tofacitinib. The clonotype comes from a human donor with alopecia areata. This rearrangement joins TRBV13 to TRBJ1-2, with D tentatively TRBD1 (6 bases). CDR3 nucleotides: TGTGCCAGCAGCTCCCGACAGGTCTTCGGCTATGGCTACACCTTC. Protein sequence: CASSSRQVFGYGYTF.